This TCR beta chain was found in a study of OX40 agonist ivuxolimab in advanced cancers. Study information: The mean age was approximately 56 years, ranging from roughly 23 to 90, with approximately 83% of participants male.

Profiled with immunoSEQ multiplex PCR; TCRdb holds only in-frame clones, not every one. The profile shows 100,000 to 120,000 clones, 91% of them singletons. Drawing of blood for sampling happened at baseline, at cycle 4 day 1, and at cycle 7 day 1. Looked up from germline, CDR1 is LGHNA and CDR2 is YNFKEQ. There are 15 residues in the CDR3. Trimming cost V 1 base and J 6 bases, with 13 bases left between them. General study findings and limits: At 0.1 to 3.0 mg/kg and by week 6, clonal expansion occurred in CD4+ and CD8+ blood T cells.

Remarks on this clone: Antigen: not known.

This sequence originates from an adult with an advanced solid tumor such as melanoma, head and neck, liver or kidney cancer. The chain recombines TRBV4-2 with TRBJ2-4, with D perhaps TRBD1 or TRBD2 (6 bases each). Material: CD4+ or CD8+ T cells sorted from blood, obtained in a trial of the OX40 agonist ivuxolimab. CDR3 bases: TGTGCCAGCAGCCAAGTAGCGGAGGGGGGAAACATTCAGTACTTC. It translates to CASSQVAEGGNIQYF.